A single sample is the source of the 20 T cell receptor beta chains below, sequenced in a study of monozygotic twins with inflammatory bowel disease. TCRdb processed the 5' RACE reads again and assigns one entry to each CDR3 protein, with no DNA. In all, the sample yields some 160,000 distinct CDR3 sequences. Sequenced input: blood. Receptors were obtained from a human donor with ulcerative colitis or Crohn's disease, or a healthy co-twin of an affected twin (not recorded which).

The J gene is TRBJ2-1, the V gene TRBV20-1; TCRdb returns TRBD2, unconfirmable since there is no DNA. Germline-derived CDR1 and CDR2 are DFQATT and SNEGSKA (reference sequence). The CDR3 runs to 16 residues. The chain's CDR3 is CSATGLAGGPRNEQFF.

The V gene is TRBV7-9, the J gene TRBJ1-1; with no DNA, the TCRdb D assignment of TRBD1 cannot be verified. The germline V gene has CDR1 SEHNR and CDR2 FQNEAQ (reference sequence). The CDR3 has 14 amino acids. The CDR3 here is CASSEQAMNTEAFF.

The chain couples TRBV29-1 to TRBJ2-5. Germline values: CDR1 SQVTM, CDR2 ANQGSEA. The CDR3 extends over 12 amino acids. The CDR3 here is CSVSRDQETQYF. Full variable domain (missing parts from reference TRBV29-1 and TRBJ2-5): SAVISQKPSRDICQRGTSLTIQCQVDSQVTMMFWYRQQPGQSLTLIATANQGSEATYESGFVIDKFPISRPNLTFSTLTVSNMSPEDSSIYLCSVSRDQETQYFGPGTRLLVL.

The chain combines TRBV6-2 or TRBV6-3 with TRBJ2-3; TCRdb's D call, TRBD1, is unchecked because there is no DNA. Looked up from germline, CDR1 is MNHEY and CDR2 is SVGEGT. The CDR3 loop spans 22 amino acids. This CDR3 is CASSYSIPKDSALRVPRDTQYF.

The chain combines TRBV5-1 with TRBJ1-1; checking the TCRdb D call of TRBD1 is not possible without DNA. The germline gives CDR1 SGHRS, CDR2 YFSETQ. This CDR3 comprises 15 residues. This chain's CDR3 is CASSSTRTEAGEAFF. Full variable domain (rest looked up from reference TRBV5-1 and TRBJ1-1): KAGVTQTPRYLIKTRGQQVTLSCSPISGHRSVSWYQQTPGQGLQFLFEYFSETQRNKGNFPGRFSGRQFSNSRSEMNVSTLELGDSALYLCASSSTRTEAGEAFFGQGTRLTVV.

The chain joins TRBV4-3 to TRBJ2-1; the D gene TCRdb calls, TRBD2, cannot be checked with no DNA. The CDR3 sequence is 16 residues long. The V gene's germline CDR1 is LGHNA and CDR2 YSLEER. The CDR3 sequence: CASSQGRLAGGDEQFF.

The CDR3 protein is CASSYGHRQGAPGANVLTF. This chain joins TRBV6-5 and TRBJ2-6; lacking DNA, the TRBD1 call made by TCRdb goes unchecked. Germline CDR1 and CDR2: MNHEY and SVGAGI. This CDR3 contains 19 residues.

The V and J genes are TRBV2 and TRBJ2-3; TCRdb's D call, TRBD1, is unchecked because there is no DNA. From germline, CDR1 is SNHLY and CDR2 FYNNEI. The CDR3 length is 15 residues. The CDR3 loop reads CATELSSGRTDTQYF.

The rearrangement uses TRBV7-9 and TRBJ1-4. The length of the CDR3 is 15 residues. Germline assignment: CDR1 SEHNR and CDR2 FQNEAQ (reference sequence). The CDR3 is CASSLLGQVHEKLFF.

The V and J genes are TRBV7-2 and TRBJ1-6; the TCRdb D gene call, TRBD1, has no DNA to confirm it. Germline CDR1 and CDR2: SGHTA and FQGNSA. This CDR3 comprises 17 residues. The CDR3 sequence is CASSINRGLSYNSPLHF.

The rearrangement links TRBV20-1 to TRBJ2-7. CDR1 is DFQATT, CDR2 SNEGSKA, per germline (reference sequence). This CDR3 spans 12 amino acids. CDR3 sequence: CSAPDLSYEQYF.

This chain uses TRBV29-1 with TRBJ2-3; TCRdb names TRBD1, which stays unverified in the absence of DNA. Germline V gene data show CDR1 as SQVTM and CDR2 as ANQGSEA. The CDR3 loop spans 13 amino acids. CDR3 residues: CSVPDRGTDTQYF.

The rearrangement joins TRBV25-1 to TRBJ1-4. This CDR3 is built from 14 residues. From germline, CDR1 is MGHDK and CDR2 SYGVNS. This CDR3 is CASSDDLWTEKLFF. The full variable domain, in which reference TRBV25-1 and TRBJ1-4 provide the parts outside the CDR3, is EADIYQTPRYLVIGTGKKITLECSQTMGHDKMYWYQQDPGMELHLIHYSYGVNSTEKGDLSSESTVSRIRTEHFPLTLESARPSHTSQYLCASSDDLWTEKLFFGSGTQLSVL.

The chain employs TRBV20-1 and TRBJ1-5; TCRdb returns TRBD1, unconfirmable since there is no DNA. The CDR3 runs 15 residues. Germline loops: CDR1 DFQATT, CDR2 SNEGSKA (reference sequence). CDR3: CSAQGFESGNQPQHF.

CDR3: CASTGRYNEQFF. The chain uses TRBV25-1 and TRBJ2-1. This CDR3 spans 12 amino acids. Germline CDR1 is MGHDK and CDR2 is SYGVNS.

The CDR3 region is CARSSRFGEPTEAFF. This chain links TRBV5-3 with TRBJ1-1. TRBV5-3 is placed among ORFs of uncertain function. The CDR3 extends over 15 amino acids.

CDR3 amino acids: CASSRGTGSTGNTIYF. This chain connects TRBV12-3 or TRBV12-4 to TRBJ1-3; TCRdb proposes TRBD1, but this gene call is untestable without DNA. The CDR3 has 16 residues.

The chain is built from TRBV6-6 and TRBJ2-1. Germline CDR1 MNHNY, CDR2 SVGAGI (reference sequence). There are 11 residues in the CDR3. CDR3 region: CASNGYGEQFF.

The chain carries TRBV12-5 and TRBJ1-2; there is no DNA to check the TCRdb D call of TRBD1. Germline CDR1 reads LGHNT; CDR2 reads FRNRAP. The CDR3 loop spans 13 amino acids. CDR3 region: CASGSTGGNGYTF.

The rearrangement joins TRBV7-8 to TRBJ2-1; TCRdb's assignment of TRBD2 cannot be checked, as there is no DNA. The CDR3 is 13 residues long. Germline V lookup: CDR1 SGHVS, CDR2 FQNEAQ. CDR3 loop: CASSQGLNNEQFF.